Below, 3 T cell receptor delta chains from the same sample are listed, as sequenced in a study of gamma-delta T cells after stem cell transplantation. TCRdb reran clone calling via CATT on the RT-PCR reads. Of around 12,000 delta-chain clones in the sample, about two fifths were seen once. Sequencing was carried out using gamma-delta T cells. The receptors stem from a human donor. It is not recorded whose cells these are; they may come from a transplant donor.

This clone came up a few times. This DNA's translation and the protein TCRdb lists, from a much larger clone, do not match at residue 6, likely due to a read error; the protein shown is translated from the DNA. The V and J genes are TRDV2 and TRDJ3; D gene ambiguous. This CDR3 is built from 16 residues. V was clipped by 3 bases and J by 0 bases, with 8 bases between them. The germline gives CDR1 GEAIGNYY, CDR2 EKD. This CDR3 is CACDWRSSWDTRQMFF. CDR3 sequence (DNA): TGTGCCTGTGACTGGAGGAGCTCCTGGGACACCCGACAGATGTTTTTC.

A word on this clone: Sequence at one end of the junction differs from germline and may be a read error. The V call is TRDV2, the J call TRDJ3, with D possibly matching TRDD3 (6 bases). Germline V lookup: CDR1 GEAIGNYY, CDR2 EKD. The CDR3 is made up of 20 amino acids. The CDR3: CACESDWVWRRPWDTRQVFF. CDR3 in DNA: TGTGCCTGTGAGTCCGACTGGGTTTGGAGAAGGCCCTGGGACACCCGACAGGTGTTTTTC.

In its sample, this clone was seen a few times. The V and J genes are TRDV1 and TRDJ1; 12 nucleotides match TRDD3. J gave up 11 bases and V 2 bases, and 12 bases lay outside the gene matches. The germline V gene has CDR1 TSWWSYY and CDR2 QGS. The CDR3 is 16 residues long. CDR3 sequence: CALGEALTGGYRGLIF. The CDR3 nucleotides are TGTGCTCTTGGGGAAGCTCTCACTGGGGGATACAGGGGGCTCATCTTT.